This record covers a single T cell receptor (beta chain). The data were taken from a study of blood T cell repertoires in COVID-19. Study details: Samples of COVID-19 (acute and convalescent) were obtained from the United States, Italy and Spain.

Original processing methods: Using reference gene primer amplification, nucleated cell counts were estimated. The repertoire was sequenced with immunoSEQ multiplex PCR; TCRdb's copy has only in-frame clones and lacks some. D and trimming were read from the DNA, whereas the V and J calls and clone size are those reported in that table. The sample has some 100,000 clones, about nine tenths seen once; the top ten hold 0.97%. CDR1 is MGHDK, CDR2 SYGVNS, per germline. V lost 5 bases to trimming and J lost 1 base; unmatched junction nucleotides: 5. The CDR3 runs to 15 residues. V and J are TRBV25-1 and TRBJ1-1; 9 bases are a match to TRBD1. The TCR sequence derives from a man between 60 and 75 years old with acute or convalescent COVID-19. The sample was peripheral blood. The DNA of the CDR3 is TGTGCCAGCAGTTGGGACAGGGCCCGGAACACTGAAGCTTTCTTT. It yields the protein CASSWDRARNTEAFF. The variable domain in full, with the rest retrieved from reference TRBV25-1 and TRBJ1-1, is EADIYQTPRYLVIGTGKKITLECSQTMGHDKMYWYQQDPGMELHLIHYSYGVNSTEKGDLSSESTVSRIRTEHFPLTLESARPSHTSQYLCASSWDRARNTEAFFGQGTRLTVV.